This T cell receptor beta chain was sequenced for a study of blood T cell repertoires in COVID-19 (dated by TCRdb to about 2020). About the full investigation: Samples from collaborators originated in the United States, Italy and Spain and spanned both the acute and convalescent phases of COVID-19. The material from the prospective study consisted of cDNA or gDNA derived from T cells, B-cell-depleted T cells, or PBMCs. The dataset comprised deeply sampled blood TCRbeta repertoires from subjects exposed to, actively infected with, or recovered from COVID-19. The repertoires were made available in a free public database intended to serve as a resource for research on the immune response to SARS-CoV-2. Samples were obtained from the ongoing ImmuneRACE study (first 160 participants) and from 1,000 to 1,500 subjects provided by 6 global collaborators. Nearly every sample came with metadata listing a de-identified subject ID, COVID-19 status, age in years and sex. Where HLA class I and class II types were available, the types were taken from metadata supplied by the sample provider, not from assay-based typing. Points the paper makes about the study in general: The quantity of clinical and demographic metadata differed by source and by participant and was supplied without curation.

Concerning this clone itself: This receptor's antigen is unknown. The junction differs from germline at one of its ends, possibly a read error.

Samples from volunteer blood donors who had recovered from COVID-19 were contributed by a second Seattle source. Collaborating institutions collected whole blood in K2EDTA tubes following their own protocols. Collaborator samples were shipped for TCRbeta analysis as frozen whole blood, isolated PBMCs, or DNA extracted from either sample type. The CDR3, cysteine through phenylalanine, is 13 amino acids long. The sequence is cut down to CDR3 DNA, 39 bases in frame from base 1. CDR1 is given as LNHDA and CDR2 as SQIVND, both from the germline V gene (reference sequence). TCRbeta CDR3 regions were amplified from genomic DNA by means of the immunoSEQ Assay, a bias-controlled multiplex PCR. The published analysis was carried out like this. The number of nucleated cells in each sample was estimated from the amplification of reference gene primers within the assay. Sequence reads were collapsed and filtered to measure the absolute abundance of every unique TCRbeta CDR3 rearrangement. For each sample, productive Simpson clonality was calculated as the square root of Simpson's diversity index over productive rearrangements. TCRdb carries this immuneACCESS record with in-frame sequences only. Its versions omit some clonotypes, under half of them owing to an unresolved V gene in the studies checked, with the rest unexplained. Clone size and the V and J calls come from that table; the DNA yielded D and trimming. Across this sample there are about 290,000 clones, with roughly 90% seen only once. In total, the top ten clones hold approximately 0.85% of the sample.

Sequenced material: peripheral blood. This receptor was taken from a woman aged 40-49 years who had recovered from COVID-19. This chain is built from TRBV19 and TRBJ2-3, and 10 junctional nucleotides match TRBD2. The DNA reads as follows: TGTGCCAGTAGTTTTCTAGCGGGAGATGCGCAGTATTTT. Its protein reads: CASSFLAGDAQYF.